Below, 10 T cell receptor beta chains from the same sample are listed, as sequenced in a study of blood T cell repertoires in COVID-19. Assay: immunoSEQ multiplex PCR; the TCRdb copy retains only in-frame clones and omits some. The sample lists 120,000 or so clones; over 85% were seen once. The sequenced material came from peripheral blood. These receptors were obtained from a man in his fifties or sixties with COVID-19, enrolled during active disease.

V is TRBV2 and J is TRBJ1-5, with TRBD1 matching 7 bases. This CDR3 contains 14 residues. The germline V gene encodes CDR1 SNHLY and CDR2 FYNNEI. With V trimmed by 3 bases and J by 1 base, 0 bases remained unmatched. CDR3 residues: CASSEGQSNQPQHF. The DNA for the CDR3 is TGTGCCAGCAGTGAGGGACAGAGCAATCAGCCCCAGCATTTT.

The V call is TRBV19, the J call TRBJ2-6, with TRBD2 identical over 7 bases. Germline assignment: CDR1 LNHDA and CDR2 SQIVND (reference sequence). The CDR3 has 18 amino acids. Losses at the gene ends were 2 bases for V and 4 bases for J; bases not matched to a gene: 11. The CDR3 here is CASSINRAGPSGANVLTF. Written as DNA, the CDR3 is TGTGCCAGTAGTATAAACCGAGCGGGGCCTTCCGGGGCCAACGTCCTGACTTTC.

The rearrangement joins TRBV7-9 to TRBJ1-3; 7 bases fit TRBD1. The germline CDR1 and CDR2 sequences are SEHNR and FQNEAQ (reference sequence). With 1 base clipped from V and 4 bases from J, the junction kept 10 bases outside the gene matches. The CDR3 length is 17 residues. Written as DNA, the CDR3 is TGTGCCAGCAGCTTAGATTTCAGCAGGGGGAGAGGAAACACCATATATTTT. Translating it yields CASSLDFSRGRGNTIYF. Looking up the rest from reference TRBV7-9 and TRBJ1-3 gives the full variable domain: DTGVSQNPRHKITKRGQNVTFRCDPISEHNRLYWYRQTLGQGPEFLTYFQNEAQLEKSRLLSDRFSAERPKGSFSTLEIQRTEQGDSAMYLCASSLDFSRGRGNTIYFGEGSWLTVV.

The genes are TRBV7-9 and TRBJ1-2, with D possibly TRBD1 on 5 matching bases. Trimming stripped 8 bases from V and 5 bases from J, with 18 bases between. Germline lookup yields CDR1 SEHNR and CDR2 FQNEAQ (reference sequence). CDR3 length: 14 residues. CDR3 DNA sequence: TGTGCCAGCTCTAGCTGGGGGGATCGGTATGGCTACACCTTC. Its protein is CASSSWGDRYGYTF.

The V and J genes are TRBV4-3 and TRBJ2-3, with 8 bases identical to TRBD1. Germline V gene lookup returns CDR1 LGHNA and CDR2 YSLEER. This CDR3 contains 17 residues. The trim removed 3 bases at V and 3 bases at J, leaving 11 bases unmatched. The CDR3 DNA reads as TGCGCCAGCAGCCAGCCCCCGATCGGGACAGGAACAGATACGCAGTATTTT. Protein sequence: CASSQPPIGTGTDTQYF.

V gene TRBV30 combines with J gene TRBJ1-2; D may be TRBD1 (6 bases). Germline V gene lookup returns CDR1 GTSNPN and CDR2 SVGIG (reference sequence). The CDR3 covers 14 residues. The CDR3 coding sequence is TGTACCCTGGCGGGGGGCAGAAAAAACTATGGCTACACCTTC. It yields the protein CTLAGGRKNYGYTF.

The chain uses TRBV7-2 and TRBJ2-1; 9 bases fit TRBD2. The CDR3 length is 14 residues. V lost 2 bases and J lost 10; bases outside the gene matches: 6. CDR1 and CDR2 from the germline V gene are SGHTA and FQGNSA. CDR3 DNA: TGTGCCAGCAGCTTATGGGGTAGCGGGAGCGAGCAGTTCTTC. Translation gives CASSLWGSGSEQFF.

There are a few counts of this clone. This rearrangement joins TRBV10-3 to TRBJ2-2; tentative D call: TRBD2 (6 bases). CDR1 ENHRY and CDR2 SYGVKD come from the germline V gene. V was clipped by 3 bases and J by 1 base, with 9 bases between them. This CDR3 has 15 amino acids. CDR3 DNA: TGTGCCATCAGTGAAGTTAGCGGGAACACCGGGGAGCTGTTTTTT. Translating gives CAISEVSGNTGELFF.

This clone is a singleton in its sample. V gene TRBV10-1 combines with J gene TRBJ1-1; no definite D call. The CDR3 length is 17 residues. V was cut by 6 bases and J by 1 base, with 21 bases left in between. CDR1 WNHNN and CDR2 SYGVQD come from the germline V gene (reference sequence). CDR3 nucleotide sequence: TGCGCCAGCAGCCCGGAGGGAGCAACCCGCCCGAACACTGAAGCTTTCTTT. It yields the protein CASSPEGATRPNTEAFF.

V is TRBV21-1 and J is TRBJ1-2; the DNA was not compared with TRBD1, the D call given in the table. TRBV21-1 is a pseudogene segment. This CDR3 is built from 18 residues. The CDR3 loop is CASSKGRGGVICNYGYTF. CDR3 DNA: TGTGCCAGCAGCAAAGGGAGAGGGGGAGTAATCTGTAACTATGGCTACACCTTC.